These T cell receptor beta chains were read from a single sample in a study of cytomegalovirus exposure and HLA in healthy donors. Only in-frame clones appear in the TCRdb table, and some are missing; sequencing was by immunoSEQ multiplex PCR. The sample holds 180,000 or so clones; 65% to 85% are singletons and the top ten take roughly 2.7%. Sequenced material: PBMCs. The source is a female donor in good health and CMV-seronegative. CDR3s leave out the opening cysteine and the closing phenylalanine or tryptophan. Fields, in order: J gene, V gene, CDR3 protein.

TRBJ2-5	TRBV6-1	ASTRLTPYQETQY
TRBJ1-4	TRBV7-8	ASSDTGWKTPRAELF
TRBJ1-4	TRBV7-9	ASSLGQSNEKLF
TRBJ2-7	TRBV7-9	SSSRGTGYEQY
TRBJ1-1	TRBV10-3	AISDRGNTEAF
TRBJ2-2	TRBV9	ASSRRDTVTGELF
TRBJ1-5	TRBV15	ATSIGTGTYSNQPQH
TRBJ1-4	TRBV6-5	ASSYPGLGGTEKLF
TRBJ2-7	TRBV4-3	ASSPQLVGESYEQY
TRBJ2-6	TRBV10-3	AISDGSGANVLT
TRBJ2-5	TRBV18	ASSATPGTAGETQY
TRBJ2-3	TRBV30	AWSVRGADTQY
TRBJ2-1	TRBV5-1	ASSPEGGGYSYNEQF
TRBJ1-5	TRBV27	ASRGQSSNQPQH
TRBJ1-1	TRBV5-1	ASSLTPGTGSRPEAF
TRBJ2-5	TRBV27	ASSPTLAATQY
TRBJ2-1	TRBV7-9	ASSSETSGIYNEQF
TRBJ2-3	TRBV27	ASSHPPTAKDTQY
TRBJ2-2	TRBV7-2	ASRPPRSTGELF
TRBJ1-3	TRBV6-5	ASSYVRGNTIY
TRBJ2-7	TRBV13	ASSLSQTNYEQY
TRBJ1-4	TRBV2	ASSLRGQGEKLF
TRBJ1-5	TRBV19	ASSPRGGADSGDQPQH
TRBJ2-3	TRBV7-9	ASSLGSLRLHTDTQY
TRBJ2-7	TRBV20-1	SAISPYEQY
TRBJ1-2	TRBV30	AWSLQGIYGYT
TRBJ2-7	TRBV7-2	ASSLGVSGRASSYEQY
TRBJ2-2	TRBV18	ASHIAPGTNTGELF
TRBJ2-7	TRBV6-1	ASSRNSQGSYEQY
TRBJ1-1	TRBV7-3	ASSSQGGNTEAF
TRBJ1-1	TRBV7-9	ASSLGGGTENTEAF
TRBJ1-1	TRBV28	ASSLPGSGTEAF
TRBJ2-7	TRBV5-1	ASSQDRLAYEQY
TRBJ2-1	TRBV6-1	AISWGLAAINEQF
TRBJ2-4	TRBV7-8	ASSLDGTGATSAIAKNIQY
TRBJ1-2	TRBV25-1	ASSESIRDSGYT
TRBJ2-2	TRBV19	ASTITSVNTGELF
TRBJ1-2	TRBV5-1	ASSFAVTDGYT
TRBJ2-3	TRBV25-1	ASSEGLAITDTQY
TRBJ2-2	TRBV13	ASSSRTNPGVTGELF
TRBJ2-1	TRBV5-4	ASSLMGGNYNEQF
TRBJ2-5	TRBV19	ASSINYQETQY
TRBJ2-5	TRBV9	ASSGGGAQETQY
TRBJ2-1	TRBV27	ASSLDGRAPSEQF
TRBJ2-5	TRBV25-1	ASSEAGFRETQY
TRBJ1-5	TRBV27	ASSLRWTGGSNQPQH
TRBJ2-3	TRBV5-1	ASSLESSGGRRDTQY
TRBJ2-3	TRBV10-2	ASTPSGRGDTQY
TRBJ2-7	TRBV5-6	ASSLTRTSYEQY